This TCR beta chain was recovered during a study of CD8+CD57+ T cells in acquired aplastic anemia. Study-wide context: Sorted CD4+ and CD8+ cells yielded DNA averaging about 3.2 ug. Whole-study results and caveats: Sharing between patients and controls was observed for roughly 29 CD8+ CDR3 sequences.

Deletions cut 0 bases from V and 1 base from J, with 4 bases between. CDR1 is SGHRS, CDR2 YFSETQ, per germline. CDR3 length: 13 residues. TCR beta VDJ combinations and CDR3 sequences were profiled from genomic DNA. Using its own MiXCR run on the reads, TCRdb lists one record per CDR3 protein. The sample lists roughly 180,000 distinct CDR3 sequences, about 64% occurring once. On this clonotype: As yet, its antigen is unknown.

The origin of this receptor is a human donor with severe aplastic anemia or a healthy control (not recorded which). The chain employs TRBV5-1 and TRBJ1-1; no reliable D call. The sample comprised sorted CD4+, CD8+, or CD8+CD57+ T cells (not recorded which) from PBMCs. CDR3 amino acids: CASSLVTNTEAFF. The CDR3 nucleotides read TGCGCCAGCAGCTTGGTTACGAACACTGAAGCTTTCTTT.